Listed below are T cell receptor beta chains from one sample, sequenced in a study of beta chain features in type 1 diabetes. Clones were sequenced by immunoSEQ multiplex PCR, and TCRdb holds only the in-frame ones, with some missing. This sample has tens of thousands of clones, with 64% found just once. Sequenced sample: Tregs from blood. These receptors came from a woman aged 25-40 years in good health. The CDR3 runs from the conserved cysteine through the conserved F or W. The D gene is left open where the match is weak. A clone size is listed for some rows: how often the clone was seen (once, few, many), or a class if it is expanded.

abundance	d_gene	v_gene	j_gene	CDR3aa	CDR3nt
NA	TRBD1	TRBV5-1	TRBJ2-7	CASSKGQGVGEQYF	TGCGCCAGCAGCAAGGGACAGGGGGTCGGCGAGCAGTACTTC
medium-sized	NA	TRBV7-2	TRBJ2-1	CASSREAGLGDEQFF	TGTGCCAGCAGCCGAGAGGCTGGGTTAGGAGATGAGCAGTTCTTC
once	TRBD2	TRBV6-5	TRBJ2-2	CASSLAGANTGELFF	TGTGCCAGCAGTCTAGCGGGAGCAAACACCGGGGAGCTGTTTTTT
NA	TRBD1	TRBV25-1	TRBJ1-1	CASSDWQGVVGAFF	TGTGCCAGCAGTGATTGGCAGGGGGTGGTCGGAGCTTTCTTT
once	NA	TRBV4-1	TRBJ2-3	CASSPYKISTDSTDTQYF	TGCGCCAGCAGCCCATACAAGATAAGCACAGATAGCACAGATACGCAGTATTTT
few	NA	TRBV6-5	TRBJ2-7	CASSRQEGLYEQYF	TGTGCCAGCAGTAGACAAGAGGGTCTCTACGAGCAGTACTTC
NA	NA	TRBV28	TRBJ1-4	CASTYGGTSGKLFF	TGTGCCAGCACTTACGGGGGTACGTCGGGGAAACTGTTTTTT
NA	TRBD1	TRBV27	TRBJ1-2	CASSREQGSYGYTF	TGTGCCAGCAGTCGAGAACAGGGGAGCTATGGCTACACCTTC
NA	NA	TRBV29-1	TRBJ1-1	CSVGVLRLQAFF	TGCAGCGTTGGGGTTCTAAGACTCCAAGCTTTCTTT
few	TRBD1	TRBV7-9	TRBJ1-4	CASSSSGTGVEKLFF	TGTGCCAGCAGCTCCTCCGGGACAGGGGTTGAAAAACTGTTTTTT
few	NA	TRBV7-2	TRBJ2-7	CASSLVWDSTYEQYF	TGTGCCAGCAGCTTAGTGTGGGACTCAACCTACGAGCAGTACTTC
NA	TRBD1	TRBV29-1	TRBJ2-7	CSVVLDRGHEQYF	TGCAGCGTTGTACTGGACAGGGGGCACGAGCAGTACTTC
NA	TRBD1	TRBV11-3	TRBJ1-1	CASSPPSRQGEITEAFF	TGTGCCAGCAGCCCCCCCTCCAGACAGGGAGAAATCACTGAAGCTTTCTTT
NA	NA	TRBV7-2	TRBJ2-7	CASSSVYEQYF	TGTGCCAGCAGCTCCGTTTACGAGCAGTACTTC
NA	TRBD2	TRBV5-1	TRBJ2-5	CASSLRSLAGTSPQTQYF	TGCGCCAGCAGCCTACGGAGTTTAGCAGGGACTAGCCCCCAGACCCAGTACTTC
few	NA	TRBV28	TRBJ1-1	CASSPRGGWSEAFF	TGTGCCAGCAGCCCCCGGGGAGGGTGGTCTGAAGCTTTCTTT
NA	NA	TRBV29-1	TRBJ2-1	CSVEGLVSYNEQFF	TGCAGCGTTGAAGGACTCGTCTCCTACAATGAGCAGTTCTTC
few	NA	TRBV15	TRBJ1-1	CATSTMGGSLSEAFF	TGTGCCACCAGCACAATGGGGGGGAGTCTTTCTGAAGCTTTCTTT